These 8 T cell receptor beta chains were sequenced from one sample in a study of cytomegalovirus exposure and HLA in healthy donors. Primers included in the PCR were 60 Vbeta and 13 Jbeta primers. The assay was immunoSEQ multiplex PCR, and TCRdb's table has in-frame clones only and misses some. The sample holds just over 95,000 clones, approximately 77% seen once. The sample comprised PBMCs. All receptors come from a woman aged 40-49 years in good health and CMV-seronegative.

The gene calls are TRBV13 and TRBJ2-2, with 12 bases identical to TRBD2. Per the germline V gene, CDR1 is PRHDT and CDR2 is FYEKMQ (reference sequence). The CDR3 consists of 15 residues. Trimming cost V 7 bases and J 3 bases; bases outside gene matches: 3. The CDR3 coding sequence is TGTGCCAGCATCCGACTAGCGGGGGACACCGGGGAGCTGTTTTTT. Translation gives CASIRLAGDTGELFF.

V is TRBV2 and J is TRBJ1-1, with 8 bases identical to TRBD1. CDR1 SNHLY and CDR2 FYNNEI come from the germline V gene. The V gene end was trimmed by 7 bases and the J gene end by 5 bases; junction bases not matched to a gene: 12. The CDR3 sequence is 15 residues long. Here the CDR3 reads CASNQQGASMTEAFF. CDR3 coding DNA: TGTGCCAGCAACCAGCAGGGGGCGAGTATGACTGAAGCTTTCTTT.

The chain uses TRBV6-1 and TRBJ2-7; 9 nucleotides match TRBD2. The length of the CDR3 is 15 residues. Germline CDR1 is MNHNS and CDR2 is SASEGT. J gave up 3 bases and V 3 bases, and 6 bases lay outside the gene matches. The CDR3 loop reads CASSDSSGALYEQYF. CDR3 DNA: TGTGCCAGCAGTGATTCTAGCGGGGCCCTCTACGAGCAGTACTTC.

The gene calls are TRBV19 and TRBJ1-1; D uncertain. Germline values: CDR1 LNHDA, CDR2 SQIVND (reference sequence). The V and J ends lost 6 bases and 11 bases respectively, with 13 bases between them. The CDR3 runs to 11 residues. In DNA, the CDR3 is TGTGCCAGTAGGATTGGAGGATGGGCTTTCTTT. It encodes CASRIGGWAFF.

This CDR3 reads CASVQEDSYEQYF. In nucleotides, the CDR3 is TGCGCCAGCGTCCAGGAGGACTCCTACGAGCAGTACTTC. This chain links TRBV5-1 with TRBJ2-7; maybe TRBD2 (5 bases). Germline lookup yields CDR1 SGHRS and CDR2 YFSETQ. V lost 7 bases and J 0 bases, leaving 11 bases between the germline ends. The CDR3 sequence is 13 residues long.

This clone was counted a single time. CDR3 sequence: CASSYSFQFGELFF. The DNA for the CDR3 is TGTGCCAGCAGTTACTCGTTTCAGTTCGGGGAGCTGTTTTTT. The chain is built from TRBV6-5 and TRBJ2-2, with unresolved D. V gave up 0 bases and J gave up 7 bases, with 9 bases separating them. CDR3 length equals 14 residues. Germline-derived CDR1 and CDR2 are MNHEY and SVGAGI.

The chain is built from TRBV6-1 and TRBJ2-2; tentatively, D is TRBD1 (6 bases). Germline-derived CDR1 and CDR2 are MNHNS and SASEGT. Between the trimmed V and J ends, which lost 2 bases and 2 bases, there was a span of 9 bases. The CDR3 is made up of 15 amino acids. CDR3 sequence (DNA): TGTGCCAGCAGTGAACCGGGACAAAACACCGGGGAGCTGTTTTTT. Amino acids: CASSEPGQNTGELFF.

The chain has TRBV6-1 and TRBJ2-1; D ambiguous. The CDR3 totals 11 residues. Trimming removed 7 bases at V and 9 bases at J, with 10 bases between. CDR1 and CDR2 from the germline V gene are MNHNS and SASEGT. The CDR3 DNA follows: TGTGCCAGCACAACAAGGAGTGAGCAGTTCTTC. It is translated as CASTTRSEQFF.